Listed below are T cell receptor beta chains from one sample, sequenced in a study of PD-L1 blockade in urothelial cancer. Sequencing used immunoSEQ multiplex PCR; TCRdb keeps in-frame clones, though not all of them. Here the sample spans 100,000 or so clones, about 85% being singletons. This specimen was PBMCs, taken around atezolizumab (anti-PD-L1) treatment. All receptors come from a man aged 45 to 65 with urothelial cancer. CDR3s leave out the opening cysteine and the closing phenylalanine or tryptophan. The D gene is left open where the match is weak.

TRBV28,-,ASRTTTRTEEQY
TRBV18,TRBD2,ASSPPKAGPSYNEQF
TRBV9,TRBD2,ASSPGAGGYNEQF
TRBV18,TRBD1,ASSGANRGATNEKLF
TRBV7-2,TRBD1,ASSLYPGQANTEAF
TRBV7-2,TRBD1,ASSRTGGGLNTEAF
TRBV19,TRBD2,ASGRSSGNMGEQF
TRBV9,-,ASSPSWAGEPNEQY
TRBV6-1,-,ASSEAGANYGYT
TRBV9,-,ASSDGVSYEQY
TRBV4-1,TRBD2,ASSTQGGRKNEQF
TRBV7-2,TRBD2,ASSFSSTWGRAPGELF
TRBV28,TRBD2,ASSPGGNYEQY
TRBV6-5,-,ASSFQALNTEAF
TRBV28,TRBD1,ASGATGGAF
TRBV5-1,-,ASSLLGRGDTQY
TRBV28,TRBD1,ASSPFRAGGSYEQY
TRBV7-2,TRBD2,ASSLALAGGLGDEQF